What follows are 14 T cell receptor beta chains derived from one specimen sequenced in a study of T cells in Graves' hyperthyroidism and ophthalmopathy. Template material for amplifying TCR beta CDR3 regions consisted of RNA transcripts. The HTBI primer set drove a first-round RT-PCR of the TCR CDR3. TCRdb re-called the multiplex PCR reads through MiXCR, storing one row per CDR3 protein. This table holds hundreds of thousands of distinct CDR3 sequences, 12% to 15% found once. The source material was blood. All receptors derive from a woman between 18 and 30 years old with Graves' hyperthyroidism.

This clonotype showed up many times. This chain links TRBV5-1 with TRBJ1-1, with 9 nucleotides matching TRBD1. Germline values: CDR1 SGHRS, CDR2 YFSETQ. Germline trimming cut 4 bases from V and 7 bases from J; bases unmatched to any gene: 8. The length of the CDR3 is 14 residues. The CDR3 loop reads CASSQTGGADEAFF. The DNA of the CDR3 is TGCGCCAGCAGCCAAACAGGGGGCGCGGATGAAGCTTTCTTT.

This rearrangement joins TRBV18 to TRBJ2-1; possible D gene TRBD2, 5 bases. V shed 0 bases and J shed 8 bases, with 5 bases lying between them. CDR1 and CDR2 (germline): KGHSH, LQKENI. The CDR3 totals 12 residues. This CDR3 reads CASSPPEDEQFF. The CDR3 DNA sequence: TGTGCCAGCTCACCACCGGAGGATGAGCAGTTCTTC.

The chain recombines TRBV5-4 with TRBJ2-2; unclear D gene. In germline, CDR1 is SGHNT, CDR2 YYREEE (reference sequence). Trimming shortened V by 3 bases and J by 1 base, and 13 bases separated the two germline ends. The CDR3 consists of 16 residues. The CDR3 coding sequence is TGTGCCAGCAGCTCGGCCCTTGGGAAGAACACCGGGGAGCTGTTTTTT. It yields the protein CASSSALGKNTGELFF.

This chain links TRBV7-3 with TRBJ1-6, with D unresolved. The CDR3 has 14 amino acids. Trimming took 2 bases from V and 9 from J, leaving 11 bases between them. The germline V gene encodes CDR1 SGHTA and CDR2 FQGTGA. The CDR3 loop reads CASSLLAGGSPLHF. The DNA for the CDR3 is TGTGCCAGCAGCTTATTGGCAGGAGGTTCACCCCTCCACTTT.

The DNA of the CDR3 is TGTGCCAGCAGTAATGAAGATACGCAGTATTTT. It is translated as CASSNEDTQYF. The chain uses TRBV2 and TRBJ2-3, with no clear D. CDR3 length: 11 amino acids. The ends were cut back, 5 bases at V and 5 bases at J, with 5 bases in the middle. CDR1 and CDR2 (germline): SNHLY, FYNNEI.

This clonotype was detected many times. The chain links TRBV18 to TRBJ1-4; D perhaps matches TRBD1 (5 bases). V gave up 3 bases and J gave up 8 bases, with 16 bases separating them. This CDR3 contains 15 residues. Per the germline V gene, CDR1 is KGHSH and CDR2 is LQKENI. The CDR3 here is CASSPSRQLSEKLFF. The DNA for the CDR3 is TGTGCCAGCTCACCCTCCCGACAGCTGAGCGAAAAACTGTTTTTT.

This clonotype showed up just once. A much bigger clone sits one base away, suggesting this may be a read error. The J gene is TRBJ2-3, the V gene TRBV30; 9 positions match TRBD1. CDR3 length equals 17 residues. Per germline, CDR1 GTSNPN and CDR2 SVGIG (reference sequence). Here the CDR3 reads CAWGVIVGQGWTDTQYF. The DNA for the CDR3 is TGTGCCTGGGGTGTAATAGTAGGACAGGGGTGGACAGATACGCAGTATTTT.

This clonotype has at least ten counts. This chain joins TRBV10-2 and TRBJ1-2; possible D gene TRBD1, 6 bases. Per the germline V gene, CDR1 is WSHSY and CDR2 is SAAADI. The CDR3 has 13 amino acids. Between the trimmed V and J ends, which lost 7 bases and 2 bases, there was a span of 11 bases. The CDR3 sequence is CASKATGNYGYTF. DNA of the CDR3: TGCGCCAGCAAAGCCACAGGGAACTATGGCTACACCTTC.

This clonotype was observed a few times. This chain links TRBV18 with TRBJ1-2, with no clear D. V gave up 0 bases and J gave up 4 bases, with 15 bases separating them. The CDR3 runs 16 residues. Germline V gene sequence: CDR1 KGHSH, CDR2 LQKENI. CDR3 sequence: CASSPPQRPAAYGYTF. Written as DNA, the CDR3 is TGTGCCAGCTCACCACCGCAACGACCAGCTGCCTATGGCTACACCTTC. The full variable domain, its missing parts supplied by reference TRBV18 and TRBJ1-2, is NAGVMQNPRHLVRRRGQEARLRCSPMKGHSHVYWYRQLPEEGLKFMVYLQKENIIDESGMPKERFSAEFPKEGPSILRIQQVVRGDSAAYFCASSPPQRPAAYGYTFGSGTRLTVV.

This clonotype was observed many times. The rearrangement uses TRBV7-3 and TRBJ2-1; no clear D. Germline assignment: CDR1 SGHTA and CDR2 FQGTGA. This CDR3 contains 13 residues. V dropped 2 bases and J dropped 6 bases, with 8 bases sitting between them. DNA for the CDR3: TGTGCCAGCAGCTTAGCTTGGGTCAATGAGCAGTTCTTC. It encodes CASSLAWVNEQFF.

This clonotype has a single count. The rearrangement links TRBV9 to TRBJ2-7, with 7 bases lining up with TRBD1. V lost 3 bases and J lost 3; bases outside the gene matches: 12. The CDR3 contains 16 residues. CDR1 is SGDLS, CDR2 YYNGEE, per germline. The CDR3 nucleotides are TGTGCCAGCAGCGCGAGCGGCACCGCAGGGGGCTACGAGCAGTACTTC. Translation: CASSASGTAGGYEQYF.

This clonotype was counted at least ten times. This rearrangement joins TRBV6-2 or TRBV6-3 to TRBJ1-5; D gene unclear. Trimming stripped 6 bases from V and 0 bases from J, with 12 bases between. The CDR3 covers 15 residues. Germline CDR1 MNHEY, CDR2 SVGEGT. The CDR3 reads CASRKKLYSNQPQHF. The CDR3 nucleotides are TGTGCCAGCAGAAAGAAACTTTATAGCAATCAGCCCCAGCATTTT.

V usage is TRBV2 and J usage is TRBJ2-3; TRBD2 aligns across 12 bases. CDR3 length equals 15 residues. The trim removed 10 bases at V and 6 bases at J, leaving 11 bases unmatched. The germline V gene encodes CDR1 SNHLY and CDR2 FYNNEI. The CDR3, as DNA: TGTGCCAAGACTAGCGGGAGAGGAGGCGCGGATACGCAGTATTTT. Protein sequence: CAKTSGRGGADTQYF. The entire variable domain, with the rest obtained from reference TRBV2 and TRBJ2-3, is as follows: EPEVTQTPSHQVTQMGQEVILRCVPISNHLYFYWYRQILGQKVEFLVSFYNNEISEKSEIFDDQFSVERPDGSNFTLKIRSTKLEDSAMYFCAKTSGRGGADTQYFGPGTRLTVL.

The V and J genes are TRBV12-3 or TRBV12-4 and TRBJ2-5, with 8 bases lining up with TRBD2. Losses at the gene ends were 4 bases for V and 7 bases for J; bases not matched to a gene: 8. The CDR3 runs to 14 residues. CDR3 bases: TGTGCCAGCAGTTCCCCGGGAGGGATGGTGACCCAGTACTTC. Its protein product is CASSSPGGMVTQYF.